The sequence of this T cell receptor (beta chain) was determined in a study of T-cell reconstitution after alpha-beta-depleted transplantation in children. Unique molecular identifiers were incorporated when the TCRbeta library was constructed. TCRdb reanalysed the PCR reads using MiXCR and keeps one entry per CDR3 protein. The table includes about 980,000 distinct CDR3 sequences, about 29% detected once. The CDR3 has 14 residues. The V gene end was trimmed by 8 bases and the J gene end by 7 bases; junction bases not matched to a gene: 12. CDR1 SGHRS and CDR2 YFSETQ come from the germline V gene. The chain recombines TRBV5-1 with TRBJ2-1; 7 bases are shared with TRBD2. Sequenced material: PBMCs, mostly from graft donor cells, taken 360 days after TCRalphabeta/CD19-depleted stem cell transplant. This clonotype was sampled from a boy under two years old who had a stem cell transplant for SCID, so the T cells may come from the graft donor. The CDR3 coding sequence is TGCGCCAGTTCTTTTCAACTAGCGAAGAATGAGCAGTTCTTC. Its protein is CASSFQLAKNEQFF.